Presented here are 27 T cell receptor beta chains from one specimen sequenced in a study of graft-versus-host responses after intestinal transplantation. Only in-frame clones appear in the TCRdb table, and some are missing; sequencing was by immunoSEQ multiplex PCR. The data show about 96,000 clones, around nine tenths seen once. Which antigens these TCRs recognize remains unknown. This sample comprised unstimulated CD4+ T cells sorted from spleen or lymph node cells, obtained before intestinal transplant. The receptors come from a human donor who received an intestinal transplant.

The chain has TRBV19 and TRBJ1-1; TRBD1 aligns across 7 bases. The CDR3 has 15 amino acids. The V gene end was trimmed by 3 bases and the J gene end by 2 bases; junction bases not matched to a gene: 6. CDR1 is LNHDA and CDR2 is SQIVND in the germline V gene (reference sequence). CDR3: CASSIHRGPNTEAFF. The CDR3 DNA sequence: TGTGCCAGTAGTATCCACAGGGGACCCAACACTGAAGCTTTCTTT.

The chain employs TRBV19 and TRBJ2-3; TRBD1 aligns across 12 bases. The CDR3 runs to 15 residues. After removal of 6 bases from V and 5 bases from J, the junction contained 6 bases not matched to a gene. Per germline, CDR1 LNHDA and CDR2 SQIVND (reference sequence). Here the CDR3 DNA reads TGTGCCAGTAGGTGGGACAGGGGGCGAGAAGATACGCAGTATTTT. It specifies CASRWDRGREDTQYF.

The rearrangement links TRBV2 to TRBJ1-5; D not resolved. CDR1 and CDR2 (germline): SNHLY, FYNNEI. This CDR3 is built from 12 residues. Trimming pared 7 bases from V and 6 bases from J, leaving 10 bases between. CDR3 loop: CASNRGRQPQHF. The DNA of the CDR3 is TGTGCCAGCAACAGAGGGCGTCAGCCCCAGCATTTT. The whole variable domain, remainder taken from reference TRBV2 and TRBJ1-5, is EPEVTQTPSHQVTQMGQEVILRCVPISNHLYFYWYRQILGQKVEFLVSFYNNEISEKSEIFDDQFSVERPDGSNFTLKIRSTKLEDSAMYFCASNRGRQPQHFGDGTRLSIL.

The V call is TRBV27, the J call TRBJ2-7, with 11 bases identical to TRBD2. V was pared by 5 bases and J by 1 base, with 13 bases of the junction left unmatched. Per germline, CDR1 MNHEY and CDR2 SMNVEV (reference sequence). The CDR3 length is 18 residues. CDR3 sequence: CASSRSQTSGGWSYEQYF. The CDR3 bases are TGTGCCAGCAGTAGGTCCCAAACTAGCGGGGGATGGTCCTACGAGCAGTACTTC.

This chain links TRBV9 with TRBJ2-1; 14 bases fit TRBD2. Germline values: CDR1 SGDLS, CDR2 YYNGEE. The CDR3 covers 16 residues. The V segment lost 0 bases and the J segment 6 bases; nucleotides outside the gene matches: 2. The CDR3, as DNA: TGTGCCAGCAGCGTAGCTGGACTAGCGGGGGGCAATGAGCAGTTCTTC. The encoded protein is CASSVAGLAGGNEQFF.

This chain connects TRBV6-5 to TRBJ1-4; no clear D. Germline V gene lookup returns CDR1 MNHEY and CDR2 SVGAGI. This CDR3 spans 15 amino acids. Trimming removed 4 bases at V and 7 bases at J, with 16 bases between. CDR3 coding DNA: TGTGCCAGCAGTTCCAGTCCGGGTTTCGGTGAAAAACTGTTTTTT. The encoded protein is CASSSSPGFGEKLFF.

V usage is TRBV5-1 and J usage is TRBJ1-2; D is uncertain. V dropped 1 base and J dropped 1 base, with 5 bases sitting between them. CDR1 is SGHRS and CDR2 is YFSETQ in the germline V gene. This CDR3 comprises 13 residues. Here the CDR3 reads CASSLQVNYGYTF. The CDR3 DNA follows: TGCGCCAGCAGCTTGCAGGTTAACTATGGCTACACCTTC.

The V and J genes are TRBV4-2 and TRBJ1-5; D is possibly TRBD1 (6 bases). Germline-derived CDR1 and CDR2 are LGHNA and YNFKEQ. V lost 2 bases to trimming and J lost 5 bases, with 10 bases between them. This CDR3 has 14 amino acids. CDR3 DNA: TGTGCCAGCAGCCAACAGGACAGAGATCAGCCCCAGCATTTT. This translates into CASSQQDRDQPQHF.

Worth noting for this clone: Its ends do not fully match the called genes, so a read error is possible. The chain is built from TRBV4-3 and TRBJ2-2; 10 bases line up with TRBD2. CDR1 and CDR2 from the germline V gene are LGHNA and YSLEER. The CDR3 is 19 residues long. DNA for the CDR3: TGCGCCAGCAGCCACCTCTCCGGAGCGGGGGGGGTTACCACCAGGGAGCTGTTTTTT. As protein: CASSHLSGAGGVTTRELFF.

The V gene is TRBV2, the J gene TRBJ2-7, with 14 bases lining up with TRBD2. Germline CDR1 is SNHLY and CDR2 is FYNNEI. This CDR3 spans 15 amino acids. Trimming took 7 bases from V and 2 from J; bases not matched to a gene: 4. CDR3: CASMVGLAGAYEQYF. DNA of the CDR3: TGTGCCAGCATGGTGGGACTAGCGGGGGCCTACGAGCAGTACTTC. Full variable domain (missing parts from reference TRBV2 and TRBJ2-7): EPEVTQTPSHQVTQMGQEVILRCVPISNHLYFYWYRQILGQKVEFLVSFYNNEISEKSEIFDDQFSVERPDGSNFTLKIRSTKLEDSAMYFCASMVGLAGAYEQYFGPGTRLTVT.

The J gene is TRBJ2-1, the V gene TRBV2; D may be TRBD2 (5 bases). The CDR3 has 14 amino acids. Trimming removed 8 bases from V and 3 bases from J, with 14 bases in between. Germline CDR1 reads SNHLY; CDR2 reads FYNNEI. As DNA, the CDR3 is TGTGCCAGCCTTCGAGGGTTTTACTACAATGAGCAGTTCTTC. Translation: CASLRGFYYNEQFF.

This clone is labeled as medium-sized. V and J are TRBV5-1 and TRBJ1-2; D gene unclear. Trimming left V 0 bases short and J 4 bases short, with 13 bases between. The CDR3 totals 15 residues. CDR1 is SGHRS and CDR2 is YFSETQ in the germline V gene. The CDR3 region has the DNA TGCGCCAGCAGCTTGGGGAGAGGCTCAACCTATGGCTACACCTTC. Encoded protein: CASSLGRGSTYGYTF.

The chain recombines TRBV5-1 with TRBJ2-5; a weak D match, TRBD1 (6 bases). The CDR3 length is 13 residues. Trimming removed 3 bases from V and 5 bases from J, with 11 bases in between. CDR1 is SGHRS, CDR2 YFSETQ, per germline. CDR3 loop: CASSSQGYETQYF. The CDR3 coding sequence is TGCGCCAGCAGCTCCCAGGGGTACGAGACCCAGTACTTC.

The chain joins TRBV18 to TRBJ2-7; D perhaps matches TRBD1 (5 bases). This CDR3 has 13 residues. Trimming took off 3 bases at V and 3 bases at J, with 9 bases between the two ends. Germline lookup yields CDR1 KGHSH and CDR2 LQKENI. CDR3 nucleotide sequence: TGTGCCAGCTCACCGACAGTAGACTACGAGCAGTACTTC. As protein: CASSPTVDYEQYF.

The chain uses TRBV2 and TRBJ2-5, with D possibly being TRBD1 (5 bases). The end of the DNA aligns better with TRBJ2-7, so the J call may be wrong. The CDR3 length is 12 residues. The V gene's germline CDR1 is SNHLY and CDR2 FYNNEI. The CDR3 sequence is CASTQGSYEQYF. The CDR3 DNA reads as TGTGCCAGCACCCAGGGCTCCTACGAGCAGTACTTC.

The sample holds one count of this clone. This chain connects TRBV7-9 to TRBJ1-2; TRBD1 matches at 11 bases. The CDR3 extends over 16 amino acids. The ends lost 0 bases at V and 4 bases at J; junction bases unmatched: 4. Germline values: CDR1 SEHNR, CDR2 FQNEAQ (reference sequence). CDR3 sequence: CASSLAGTGGSYGYTF. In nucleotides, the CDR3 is TGTGCCAGCAGCTTAGCCGGGACAGGGGGAAGCTATGGCTACACCTTC.

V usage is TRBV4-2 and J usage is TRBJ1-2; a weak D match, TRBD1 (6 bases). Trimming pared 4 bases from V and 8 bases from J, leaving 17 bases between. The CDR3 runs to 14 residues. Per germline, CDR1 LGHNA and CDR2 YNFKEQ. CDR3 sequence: CASSPRGHGEGYTF. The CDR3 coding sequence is TGTGCCAGCAGCCCCAGGGGACACGGGGAGGGCTACACCTTC.

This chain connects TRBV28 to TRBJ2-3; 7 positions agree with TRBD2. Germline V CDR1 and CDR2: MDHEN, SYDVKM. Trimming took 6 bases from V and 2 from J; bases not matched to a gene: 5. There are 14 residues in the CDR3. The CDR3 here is CASSLRDYTDTQYF. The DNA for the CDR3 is TGTGCCAGCAGCCTCCGGGACTACACAGATACGCAGTATTTT.

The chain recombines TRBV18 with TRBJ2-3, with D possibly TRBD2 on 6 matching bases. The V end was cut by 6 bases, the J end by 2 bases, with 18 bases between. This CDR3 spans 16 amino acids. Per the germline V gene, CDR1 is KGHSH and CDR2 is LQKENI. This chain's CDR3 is CASSPRRARSTDTQYF. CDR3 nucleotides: TGTGCCAGCTCTCCCCGGAGGGCTCGATCCACAGATACGCAGTATTTT. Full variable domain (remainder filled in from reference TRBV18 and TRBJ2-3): NAGVMQNPRHLVRRRGQEARLRCSPMKGHSHVYWYRQLPEEGLKFMVYLQKENIIDESGMPKERFSAEFPKEGPSILRIQQVVRGDSAAYFCASSPRRARSTDTQYFGPGTRLTVL.

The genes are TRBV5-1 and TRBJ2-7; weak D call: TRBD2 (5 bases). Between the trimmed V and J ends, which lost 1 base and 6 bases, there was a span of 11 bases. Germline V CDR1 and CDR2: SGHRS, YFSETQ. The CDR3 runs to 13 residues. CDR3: CASSLSDYSEQYF. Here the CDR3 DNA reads TGCGCCAGCAGCTTGTCCGACTATTCCGAGCAGTACTTC.

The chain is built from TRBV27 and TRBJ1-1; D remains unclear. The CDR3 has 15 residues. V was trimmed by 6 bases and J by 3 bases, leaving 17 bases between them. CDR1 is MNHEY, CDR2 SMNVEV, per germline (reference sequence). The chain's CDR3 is CASSVSRVSDTEAFF. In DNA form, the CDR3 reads TGTGCCAGCAGCGTCAGTCGGGTTTCGGACACTGAAGCTTTCTTT.

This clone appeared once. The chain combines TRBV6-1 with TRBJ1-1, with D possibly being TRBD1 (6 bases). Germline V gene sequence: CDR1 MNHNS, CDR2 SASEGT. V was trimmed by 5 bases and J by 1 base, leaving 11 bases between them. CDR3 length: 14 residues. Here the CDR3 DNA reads TGTGCCAGCAGTTCAACAGGGAGGAACACTGAAGCTTTCTTT. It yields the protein CASSSTGRNTEAFF.

CDR3 DNA: TGTGCCAGTAGTACCCACAGACAGGGCTTGGGGCAGCCCCAGCATTTT. The encoded protein is CASSTHRQGLGQPQHF. The chain employs TRBV19 and TRBJ1-5, with TRBD1 identical over 7 bases. CDR3 length equals 16 residues. CDR1 and CDR2 from the germline V gene are LNHDA and SQIVND (reference sequence). J was trimmed by 7 bases and V by 4 bases; bases with no gene match: 13.

CDR3 in DNA: TGTGCCAGTAGCCACCAGGCGACAGGGGTGTACGAGCAGTACTTC. As protein: CASSHQATGVYEQYF. The V call is TRBV19, the J call TRBJ2-7; TRBD1 agrees at 8 bases. Germline CDR1 LNHDA, CDR2 SQIVND (reference sequence). There are 15 residues in the CDR3. The ends lost 6 bases at V and 4 bases at J; junction bases unmatched: 11.

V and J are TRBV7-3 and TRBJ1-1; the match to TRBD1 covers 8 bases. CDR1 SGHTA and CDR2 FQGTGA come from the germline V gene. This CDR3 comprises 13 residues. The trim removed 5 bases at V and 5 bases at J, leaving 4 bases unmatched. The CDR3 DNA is TGTGCCAGCAGCCCGGACAGGGTAACTGAAGCTTTCTTT. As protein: CASSPDRVTEAFF.

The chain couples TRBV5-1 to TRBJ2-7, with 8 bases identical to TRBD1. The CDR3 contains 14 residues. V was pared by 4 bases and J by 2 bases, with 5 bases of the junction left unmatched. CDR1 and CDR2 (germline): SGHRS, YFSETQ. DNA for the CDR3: TGCGCCAGCAGCCCGACGACAGGGGCCTACGAGCAGTACTTC. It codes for CASSPTTGAYEQYF.

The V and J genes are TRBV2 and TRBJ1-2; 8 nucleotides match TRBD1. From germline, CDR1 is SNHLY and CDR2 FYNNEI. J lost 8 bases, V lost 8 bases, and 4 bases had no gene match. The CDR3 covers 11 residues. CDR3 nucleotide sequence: TGTGCCAGCTCAGGGGGCGGCGGCTACACCTTC. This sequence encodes CASSGGGGYTF.